These 28 T cell receptor beta chains were sequenced from one sample in a study of beta chain features in type 1 diabetes. Isolated RNA was reverse transcribed in full, so expressed TCRB transcripts were sequenced. Method: immunoSEQ multiplex PCR; TCRdb's copy keeps in-frame clones and lacks some. This sample has about 470,000 clones, with 30% found just once. Material for sequencing was naive CD4+ T cells from blood. These receptor sequences come from a young man in good health.

This clone has only a few counts. The CDR3 DNA follows: TGTGCCAGCAGCCAAGACCTAGCGAGTAGCACAGATACGCAGTATTTT. It translates to CASSQDLASSTDTQYF. This sequence joins TRBV4-2 and TRBJ2-3; the D gene is possibly TRBD2 (6 bases). CDR3 size: 16 residues. Germline assignment: CDR1 LGHNA and CDR2 YNFKEQ. V lost 0 bases and J 0 bases, leaving 10 bases between the germline ends.

The chain joins TRBV30 to TRBJ1-1, with D maybe TRBD1 (5 bases). Germline V lookup: CDR1 GTSNPN, CDR2 SVGIG (reference sequence). This CDR3 has 13 amino acids. The ends were cut back, 5 bases at V and 6 bases at J, with 16 bases in the middle. This CDR3 is CAWGGRADAEAFF. The DNA of the CDR3 is TGTGCCTGGGGTGGCAGGGCGGACGCTGAAGCTTTCTTT.

This chain joins TRBV30 and TRBJ1-2, with a weak D call TRBD1 (6 bases). This CDR3 spans 14 amino acids. V was pared by 0 bases and J by 8 bases, with 16 bases between. Germline V gene data show CDR1 as GTSNPN and CDR2 as SVGIG (reference sequence). The CDR3 protein is CAWSVMVQGGGYTF. The DNA for the CDR3 is TGTGCCTGGAGTGTAATGGTACAGGGCGGCGGCTACACCTTC.

The J gene is TRBJ2-7, the V gene TRBV30; tentative D call: TRBD1 (6 bases). The CDR3 extends over 13 amino acids. V was shortened by 5 bases and J by 2 bases, with 13 bases between the two germline ends. Germline V gene data show CDR1 as GTSNPN and CDR2 as SVGIG (reference sequence). The CDR3 DNA follows: TGTGCCTGGTCTTACAGGGTTACCTACGAGCAGTACTTC. Its protein is CAWSYRVTYEQYF.

V and J are TRBV5-4 and TRBJ2-3; possibly TRBD1 for D (6 bases). The CDR3 loop spans 12 amino acids. V was trimmed by 6 bases and J by 6 bases, leaving 11 bases between them. In germline, CDR1 is SGHNT, CDR2 YYREEE (reference sequence). CDR3 region: CASKGGQDTQYF. The CDR3 coding sequence is TGTGCCAGCAAGGGTGGACAGGATACGCAGTATTTT. Filled out from reference TRBV5-4 and TRBJ2-3, the complete variable domain reads ETGVTQSPTHLIKTRGQQVTLRCSSQSGHNTVSWYQQALGQGPQFIFQYYREEENGRGNFPPRFSGLQFPNYSSELNVNALELDDSALYLCASKGGQDTQYFGPGTRLTVL.

This clone was found a few times. The chain links TRBV30 to TRBJ1-2; no firm D call. The ends were cut back, 0 bases at V and 2 bases at J, with 10 bases in the middle. This CDR3 is 14 amino acids long. Germline V gene lookup returns CDR1 GTSNPN and CDR2 SVGIG (reference sequence). The DNA for the CDR3 is TGTGCCTGGAGTGTTGCAGGTCCAAACTATGGCTACACCTTC. The encoded protein is CAWSVAGPNYGYTF.

The chain carries TRBV10-3 and TRBJ2-5; TRBD1 agrees at 9 bases. V shed 4 bases and J 3 bases; nucleotides not matched to a gene: 3. Germline-derived CDR1 and CDR2 are ENHRY and SYGVKD. The CDR3 has 14 residues. The CDR3 DNA reads TGTGCCATCAGTGGATGGGACAGGGAAGAGACCCAGTACTTC. Translation gives CAISGWDREETQYF.

This clone occurred a few times. The rearrangement links TRBV5-1 to TRBJ2-5; TRBD1 matches 7 bases. Germline CDR1 reads SGHRS; CDR2 reads YFSETQ. CDR3 length: 15 amino acids. V was pared by 3 bases and J by 3 bases, with 8 bases of the junction left unmatched. The CDR3 DNA reads as TGCGCCAGCAGCTCCCAGACAGGGCGGGAAGAGACCCAGTACTTC. Its protein is CASSSQTGREETQYF.

This clone was seen a few times. The rearrangement links TRBV11-3 to TRBJ2-1; the D is unclear. This CDR3 has 16 residues. Germline CDR1 is SGHNT and CDR2 is YENEEA. V lost 4 bases to trimming and J lost 2 bases, with 15 bases between them. CDR3 amino acids: CASSSPWRVPYNEQFF. The CDR3 DNA reads TGTGCCAGCAGCTCCCCGTGGAGAGTCCCCTACAATGAGCAGTTCTTC.

The rearrangement links TRBV7-9 to TRBJ2-1, with 10 bases matching TRBD1. The V gene end was trimmed by 2 bases and the J gene end by 10 bases; junction bases not matched to a gene: 8. Germline values: CDR1 SEHNR, CDR2 FQNEAQ (reference sequence). The CDR3 is 15 amino acids. The CDR3 spells CASSLPGQGHREQFF. The CDR3 region has the DNA TGTGCCAGCAGCTTACCGGGACAGGGGCATCGGGAGCAGTTCTTC.

This clone was counted between two and nine times. J is TRBJ2-1 and V is TRBV29-1; D perhaps matches TRBD2 (6 bases). Per the germline V gene, CDR1 is SQVTM and CDR2 is ANQGSEA. The length of the CDR3 is 12 residues. Trimming took 3 bases from V and 6 from J, leaving 9 bases between them. The CDR3 loop reads CSVEGGGNEQFF. The DNA of the CDR3 is TGCAGCGTTGAGGGAGGCGGCAATGAGCAGTTCTTC.

The chain employs TRBV30 and TRBJ1-5, with D unresolved. Looked up from germline, CDR1 is GTSNPN and CDR2 is SVGIG (reference sequence). The CDR3 extends over 14 amino acids. V dropped 4 bases and J dropped 0 bases, with 10 bases sitting between them. The CDR3 is CAWNEIYSNQPQHF. CDR3 bases: TGTGCCTGGAACGAGATTTATAGCAATCAGCCCCAGCATTTT.

This clone was recorded a few times. V gene TRBV29-1 combines with J gene TRBJ2-5, with D unresolved. Germline loops: CDR1 SQVTM, CDR2 ANQGSEA. This CDR3 spans 13 amino acids. The germline V and J ends were trimmed by 3 bases and 2 bases, with 10 bases remaining between them. The CDR3 sequence is CSVEIRRQETQYF. In nucleotides, the CDR3 is TGCAGCGTTGAGATCAGGAGACAAGAGACCCAGTACTTC. The variable domain in full, with the rest retrieved from reference TRBV29-1 and TRBJ2-5, is SAVISQKPSRDICQRGTSLTIQCQVDSQVTMMFWYRQQPGQSLTLIATANQGSEATYESGFVIDKFPISRPNLTFSTLTVSNMSPEDSSIYLCSVEIRRQETQYFGPGTRLLVL.

This clone came up a few times. This chain uses TRBV30 with TRBJ2-6, with D perhaps given as TRBD1 or TRBD2 (5 bases each). Germline-derived CDR1 and CDR2 are GTSNPN and SVGIG (reference sequence). The CDR3 has 16 residues. Deletions cut 2 bases from V and 3 bases from J, with 14 bases between. The DNA of the CDR3 is TGTGCCTGGAGTCCCCTGGGGGTTTTTGGGGCCAACGTCCTGACTTTC. This codes for CAWSPLGVFGANVLTF.

The chain employs TRBV29-1 and TRBJ2-3; unclear D gene. CDR3 length: 13 residues. The V gene lost 4 bases and the J gene lost 0 bases, with 8 bases spanning the gap. Germline V gene sequence: CDR1 SQVTM, CDR2 ANQGSEA. DNA of the CDR3: TGCAGCGTTGTCCAGACTAGCACAGATACGCAGTATTTT. Translated, it gives CSVVQTSTDTQYF.

This clone was recorded a few times. The J gene is TRBJ1-1, the V gene TRBV30; D remains ambiguous. Germline values: CDR1 GTSNPN, CDR2 SVGIG (reference sequence). Trimming removed 0 bases from V and 11 bases from J, with 13 bases in between. CDR3 length: 12 amino acids. CDR3 protein: CAWSVPVSRAFF. The CDR3 DNA reads as TGTGCCTGGAGTGTACCGGTTAGTAGGGCTTTCTTT.

This clone was seen only once. The chain combines TRBV18 with TRBJ1-1, with D hard to call. The V gene lost 2 bases and the J gene lost 8 bases, with 9 bases spanning the gap. The CDR3 is made up of 12 amino acids. Germline lookup yields CDR1 KGHSH and CDR2 LQKENI. DNA of the CDR3: TGTGCCAGCTCACCAATTACGGGGGAAGCTTTCTTT. Translated, it gives CASSPITGEAFF.

The chain is built from TRBV29-1 and TRBJ2-5; possibly TRBD1 or TRBD2 for D (5 bases each). CDR1 and CDR2 from the germline V gene are SQVTM and ANQGSEA. This CDR3 has 13 residues. Trimming removed 8 bases from V and 5 bases from J, with 18 bases in between. In DNA form, the CDR3 reads TGCAGCATCTCCCCGGGGCGAGGTGAGACCCAGTACTTC. Its translation: CSISPGRGETQYF. The complete variable domain, with remaining parts taken from reference TRBV29-1 and TRBJ2-5, reads SAVISQKPSRDICQRGTSLTIQCQVDSQVTMMFWYRQQPGQSLTLIATANQGSEATYESGFVIDKFPISRPNLTFSTLTVSNMSPEDSSIYLCSISPGRGETQYFGPGTRLLVL.

This clone was found a few times. V gene TRBV30 combines with J gene TRBJ2-5; D is perhaps TRBD1 (5 bases). Germline V gives CDR1 GTSNPN, CDR2 SVGIG (reference sequence). CDR3 size: 13 residues. Between the trimmed V and J ends, which lost 4 bases and 4 bases, there was a span of 13 bases. The CDR3 protein is CAWNDRLGETQYF. CDR3 nucleotide sequence: TGTGCCTGGAATGACAGATTGGGAGAGACCCAGTACTTC.

Worth noting for this clone: Compared with germline, one end of the junction differs, possibly owing to a read error. The V call is TRBV5-1, the J call TRBJ2-7; D uncertain. The CDR3 is 13 residues long. CDR1 and CDR2 (germline): SGHRS, YFSETQ. CDR3 region: CASRLVGWPEQYF. For the CDR3, the DNA is TGCGCCAGCAGGTTGGTTGGGTGGCCCGAGCAGTACTTC.

This clone was counted between two and nine times. The rearrangement uses TRBV10-3 and TRBJ2-3; 10 bases fit TRBD2. V gave up 2 bases and J gave up 0 bases; unmatched junction bases: 5. Germline V lookup: CDR1 ENHRY, CDR2 SYGVKD. The CDR3 runs 17 residues. The CDR3 sequence: CAISEPTSGVSTDTQYF. CDR3 bases: TGTGCCATCAGTGAGCCAACTAGCGGGGTTAGCACAGATACGCAGTATTTT.

The rearrangement joins TRBV10-3 to TRBJ2-1; D ambiguous. Germline loops: CDR1 ENHRY, CDR2 SYGVKD. Trimming shortened V by 0 bases and J by 9 bases, and 9 bases separated the two germline ends. The CDR3 totals 13 residues. The DNA of the CDR3 is TGTGCCATCAGTGAGTCTCCGCGGAGTGAGCAGTTCTTC. Its protein product is CAISESPRSEQFF.

This clone was seen a few times. This chain connects TRBV25-1 to TRBJ2-7, with D maybe TRBD2 (5 bases). The CDR3 consists of 13 residues. Germline assignment: CDR1 MGHDK and CDR2 SYGVNS. V lost 2 bases and J 4 bases, leaving 9 bases between the germline ends. CDR3 region: CASSEPEGYEQYF. DNA of the CDR3: TGTGCCAGCAGTGAACCCGAGGGTTACGAGCAGTACTTC.

The chain uses TRBV5-1 and TRBJ2-3; D might be TRBD2 (5 bases). Per the germline V gene, CDR1 is SGHRS and CDR2 is YFSETQ. V lost 4 bases, J lost 3 bases, and 9 bases lay in between. This CDR3 has 13 residues. This CDR3 is CASSMGVTDTQYF. The CDR3 DNA reads TGCGCCAGCAGCATGGGAGTGACAGATACGCAGTATTTT. The variable domain in full, with the rest retrieved from reference TRBV5-1 and TRBJ2-3, is KAGVTQTPRYLIKTRGQQVTLSCSPISGHRSVSWYQQTPGQGLQFLFEYFSETQRNKGNFPGRFSGRQFSNSRSEMNVSTLELGDSALYLCASSMGVTDTQYFGPGTRLTVL.

The CDR3 loop is CASSEQSTNYGYTF. CDR3 in DNA: TGTGCCAGCAGTGAACAGTCCACCAACTATGGCTACACCTTC. The chain carries TRBV9 and TRBJ1-2; D gene ambiguous. CDR3 size: 14 residues. V lost 5 bases to trimming and J lost 2 bases, with 13 bases between them. Germline V gives CDR1 SGDLS, CDR2 YYNGEE.

V is TRBV7-9 and J is TRBJ2-2; possible D gene TRBD2, 5 bases. The V and J ends lost 4 bases and 6 bases respectively, with 12 bases between them. From germline, CDR1 is SEHNR and CDR2 FQNEAQ (reference sequence). The CDR3 covers 14 residues. The CDR3 sequence is CASSSGDYSGELFF. DNA for the CDR3: TGTGCCAGCAGCTCCGGGGATTACTCCGGGGAGCTGTTTTTT.

The chain carries TRBV29-1 and TRBJ2-2; a weak D match, TRBD1 (6 bases). CDR1 and CDR2 from the germline V gene are SQVTM and ANQGSEA. Between the trimmed V and J ends, which lost 2 bases and 6 bases, there was a span of 10 bases. The CDR3 loop spans 13 amino acids. DNA for the CDR3: TGCAGCGTTGAACTCAGGGGAGCCGGGGAGCTGTTTTTT. Its protein product is CSVELRGAGELFF.

This clone was seen a few times. This chain joins TRBV11-1 and TRBJ2-4; D remains ambiguous. Germline lookup yields CDR1 SGHAT and CDR2 FQDESV (reference sequence). The CDR3 contains 15 residues. Trimming took 3 bases from V and 7 from J, leaving 16 bases between them. The CDR3 DNA is TGTGCCAGCAGCTTCCTCCCCGAACCCGGGAACATTCAGTACTTC. Encoded protein: CASSFLPEPGNIQYF.